This T cell receptor (beta chain) derives from a study of T cells in localized non-small cell lung cancer. Study-wide findings and caveats: Uninvolved adjacent lung showed the highest T cell clonality, exceeding tumor. In adjacent lung, a median approximately 60 of the top 100 tumor clones were found. With higher T cell density in blood came longer overall survival.

CDR1 SGHAT and CDR2 FQNNGV come from the germline V gene. The CDR3 is made up of 12 amino acids. V lost 4 bases and J lost 8; bases outside the gene matches: 2. A note on this clone: The target antigen is unknown.

The method was immunoSEQ multiplex PCR; TCRdb's version includes in-frame clones alone and lacks a portion of them. Here the sample spans 40,000 to 65,000 clones, approximately 83% being singletons. The sequence was collected from a man aged 40-75 years with stage III lung adenocarcinoma. This chain uses TRBV11-2 with TRBJ2-1, with TRBD1 matching over 7 bases. Material: peripheral blood mononuclear cells, obtained before any cancer treatment. CDR3 bases: TGTGCCAGCAGCTGGCAGGGGGATGAGCAGTTCTTC. Translated: CASSWQGDEQFF.